One sample yielded the 23 T cell receptor beta chains listed below, sequenced in a study of blood T cell repertoires in COVID-19. Sequencing was performed with immunoSEQ multiplex PCR; in TCRdb, only in-frame clones are kept and a portion is missing. The table shows 100,000 to 150,000 clones, with more than 70% occurring only once. Sequenced material: peripheral blood. The receptors stem from a man in his 60s with acute or convalescent COVID-19.

The chain carries TRBV6-5 and TRBJ1-1; the D gene is possibly TRBD1 (5 bases). CDR3 length: 13 residues. V lost 4 bases and J lost 5, with 11 bases in between. Germline loops: CDR1 MNHEY, CDR2 SVGAGI. The CDR3 sequence is CASSLDGGTEAFF. The CDR3 DNA reads as TGTGCCAGCAGTTTGGACGGGGGGACTGAAGCTTTCTTT.

The chain links TRBV11-2 to TRBJ2-2, with a weak D call TRBD2 (5 bases). V was trimmed by 3 bases and J by 4 bases, leaving 12 bases between them. The CDR3 consists of 15 residues. Germline CDR1 is SGHAT and CDR2 is FQNNGV. The CDR3 protein is CASSFEGLGTGELFF. The CDR3, as DNA: TGTGCCAGCAGCTTCGAGGGTTTGGGCACCGGGGAGCTGTTTTTT. Full variable domain (remainder filled in from reference TRBV11-2 and TRBJ2-2): EAGVAQSPRYKIIEKRQSVAFWCNPISGHATLYWYQQILGQGPKLLIQFQNNGVVDDSQLPKDRFSAERLKGVDSTLKIQPAKLEDSAVYLCASSFEGLGTGELFFGEGSRLTVL.

This clone has just one count. V gene TRBV7-3 combines with J gene TRBJ2-7, with 11 bases identical to TRBD2. With V trimmed by 6 bases and J by 6 bases, 10 bases remained unmatched. The CDR3 loop spans 15 amino acids. Germline V gene sequence: CDR1 SGHTA, CDR2 FQGTGA. The CDR3 sequence: CASSRSSGGAAEQYF. CDR3 coding DNA: TGTGCCAGCAGTCGAAGTAGCGGGGGGGCCGCCGAGCAGTACTTC.

This clone was recorded a few times. This chain joins TRBV4-1 and TRBJ2-2; 11 bases match TRBD2. The germline V gene has CDR1 MGHRA and CDR2 YSYEKL. V gave up 3 bases and J gave up 1 base; unmatched junction bases: 4. The CDR3 is 17 residues long. CDR3 loop: CASSQQTSGRNTGELFF. Written as DNA, the CDR3 is TGCGCCAGCAGCCAGCAAACTAGCGGGAGGAACACCGGGGAGCTGTTTTTT.

This chain connects TRBV5-6 to TRBJ2-7, with D tentatively TRBD1 (5 bases). The V gene's germline CDR1 is SGHDT and CDR2 YYEEEE. Trimming shortened V by 2 bases and J by 5 bases, and 23 bases separated the two germline ends. The CDR3 totals 17 residues. In DNA, the CDR3 is TGTGCCAGCAGCTTCCGATTCGGCGTGCAGGGTACCAACGAGCAGTACTTC. Translation: CASSFRFGVQGTNEQYF.

The chain carries TRBV5-1 and TRBJ2-5; TRBD2 matches at 12 bases. This CDR3 comprises 15 residues. The J segment lost 13 bases and the V segment lost 4 bases, leaving 14 bases of the junction unmatched. Per germline, CDR1 SGHRS and CDR2 YFSETQ. The CDR3 sequence: CASSGGTGTSGRLYF. DNA of the CDR3: TGCGCCAGCAGCGGTGGAACCGGGACTAGCGGGCGGCTGTACTTC.

The chain employs TRBV5-1 and TRBJ2-1; D perhaps matches TRBD2 (6 bases). The CDR3 loop spans 16 amino acids. V was pared by 4 bases and J by 4 bases, with 18 bases between. The germline CDR1 and CDR2 sequences are SGHRS and YFSETQ. CDR3 nucleotide sequence: TGCGCCAGCAGCACACTAGCCCGGAATATATACAATGAGCAGTTCTTC. Translation: CASSTLARNIYNEQFF.

The chain combines TRBV5-1 with TRBJ1-1; the match to TRBD1 covers 9 bases. CDR1 and CDR2 (germline): SGHRS, YFSETQ. Losses at the gene ends were 3 bases for V and 2 bases for J; bases not matched to a gene: 8. CDR3 length equals 16 residues. CDR3 amino acids: CASSSQPGQGNTEAFF. In nucleotides, the CDR3 is TGCGCCAGCAGCTCACAACCGGGACAGGGAAACACTGAAGCTTTCTTT.

This rearrangement joins TRBV30 to TRBJ1-2; 7 bases are a match to TRBD1. The length of the CDR3 is 15 residues. The junction had 6 bases not matched to a gene; V was cut back by 2 bases and J by 0 bases. Per germline, CDR1 GTSNPN and CDR2 SVGIG (reference sequence). The CDR3 nucleotides are TGTGCCTGGAGTCTACGGACAGGAACTAACTATGGCTACACCTTC. Amino acids: CAWSLRTGTNYGYTF.

The rearrangement uses TRBV9 and TRBJ2-2; D is perhaps TRBD2 (5 bases). Germline V lookup: CDR1 SGDLS, CDR2 YYNGEE. V shed 0 bases and J shed 2 bases, with 11 bases lying between them. The CDR3 contains 16 residues. Here the CDR3 DNA reads TGTGCCAGCAGCGTAGGTCTAGCCTTCAACACCGGGGAGCTGTTTTTT. This sequence encodes CASSVGLAFNTGELFF.

The chain carries TRBV18 and TRBJ1-2, with 12 bases identical to TRBD1. Germline CDR1 is KGHSH and CDR2 is LQKENI. This CDR3 region has 15 residues. V dropped 0 bases and J dropped 7; count of bases not matched to a gene: 3. The CDR3 region has the DNA TGTGCCAGCTCACCACCGGGACAGGGGGCGAGTGGCTACACCTTC. Protein sequence: CASSPPGQGASGYTF. Looking up the rest from reference TRBV18 and TRBJ1-2 gives the full variable domain: NAGVMQNPRHLVRRRGQEARLRCSPMKGHSHVYWYRQLPEEGLKFMVYLQKENIIDESGMPKERFSAEFPKEGPSILRIQQVVRGDSAAYFCASSPPGQGASGYTFGSGTRLTVV.

The gene calls are TRBV12-3 or TRBV12-4 and TRBJ2-1; 7 nucleotides align to TRBD1. Trimming took 5 bases from V and 9 from J; bases not matched to a gene: 4. The CDR3 runs to 12 residues. DNA of the CDR3: TGTGCCAGCAGTGCCCCAGGGGGTGAGCAGTTCTTC. Residues: CASSAPGGEQFF.

J is TRBJ1-6 and V is TRBV27; D is undetermined. The CDR3 contains 18 residues. Trimming cost V 5 bases and J 5 bases, with 22 bases left between them. Germline CDR1 and CDR2: MNHEY and SMNVEV (reference sequence). The CDR3 here is CASSRILDTSTHNSPLHF. CDR3 coding DNA: TGTGCCAGCAGTCGGATTCTCGACACCTCAACCCATAATTCACCCCTCCACTTT.

This chain joins TRBV11-1 and TRBJ1-1, with D unresolved. Trimming pared 1 base from V and 4 bases from J, leaving 7 bases between. The CDR3 consists of 13 residues. CDR1 is SGHAT, CDR2 FQDESV, per germline (reference sequence). CDR3 loop: CASSLERSTEAFF. The CDR3 nucleotides read TGTGCCAGCAGCTTAGAACGTAGCACTGAAGCTTTCTTT. The entire variable domain, with the rest obtained from reference TRBV11-1 and TRBJ1-1, is as follows: EAEVAQSPRYKITEKSQAVAFWCDPISGHATLYWYRQILGQGPELLVQFQDESVVDDSQLPKDRFSAERLKGVDSTLKIQPAELGDSAMYLCASSLERSTEAFFGQGTRLTVV.

The J gene is TRBJ2-7, the V gene TRBV29-1, with D perhaps matching TRBD1 (5 bases). Trimming left V 3 bases short and J 3 bases short, with 9 bases between. Germline CDR1 is SQVTM and CDR2 is ANQGSEA. This CDR3 spans 12 amino acids. This chain's CDR3 is CSVESTVYEQYF. DNA for the CDR3: TGCAGCGTTGAGTCGACAGTCTACGAGCAGTACTTC.

The V gene is TRBV24-1, the J gene TRBJ2-2; 9 bases are a match to TRBD2. The junction had 11 bases not matched to a gene; V was cut back by 4 bases and J by 6 bases. The CDR3 runs to 17 residues. Looked up from germline, CDR1 is KGHDR and CDR2 is SFDVKD. This chain's CDR3 is CATSESGLAFSPGELFF. The CDR3 nucleotides are TGTGCCACCAGTGAATCGGGACTAGCTTTTTCTCCCGGGGAGCTGTTTTTT.

The rearrangement links TRBV24-1 to TRBJ1-1; D is uncertain. The germline CDR1 and CDR2 sequences are KGHDR and SFDVKD. V lost 5 bases and J 1 base, leaving 7 bases between the germline ends. The CDR3 consists of 13 residues. CDR3: CATSAHRNTEAFF. CDR3 nucleotides: TGTGCCACCAGTGCGCACAGGAACACTGAAGCTTTCTTT.

This chain connects TRBV6-1 to TRBJ1-4; 10 bases agree with TRBD1. Germline-derived CDR1 and CDR2 are MNHNS and SASEGT. V lost 2 bases, J lost 5 bases, and 5 bases stayed unmatched. This CDR3 has 16 amino acids. The CDR3 DNA reads TGTGCCAGCAGTGAACCAACGGGACAGGGGAATGAAAAACTGTTTTTT. Protein sequence: CASSEPTGQGNEKLFF.

The rearrangement links TRBV10-3 to TRBJ1-1, with D possibly TRBD1 on 6 matching bases. The CDR3 runs 14 residues. The germline gives CDR1 ENHRY, CDR2 SYGVKD. V lost 6 bases to trimming and J lost 0 bases, with 11 bases between them. The DNA of the CDR3 is TGTGCCATCAGCGAGGACAGAATGAACACTGAAGCTTTCTTT. This gives the protein CAISEDRMNTEAFF.

The chain combines TRBV30 with TRBJ1-1; no definite D call. This CDR3 spans 14 amino acids. The V gene's germline CDR1 is GTSNPN and CDR2 SVGIG (reference sequence). Trimming took 2 bases from V and 0 from J, leaving 10 bases between them. The CDR3 region is CAWSPGVMNTEAFF. The CDR3 DNA reads as TGTGCCTGGAGTCCCGGGGTAATGAACACTGAAGCTTTCTTT.

The chain joins TRBV6-5 to TRBJ1-5, with 8 bases lining up with TRBD1. The CDR3 extends over 16 amino acids. Germline values: CDR1 MNHEY, CDR2 SVGAGI. Trimming at V came to 2 bases and at J to 4 bases, leaving 7 bases not matched to a gene. The CDR3 loop is CASSYPDRDGNQPQHF. As DNA, the CDR3 is TGTGCCAGCAGTTACCCGGACAGGGATGGGAATCAGCCCCAGCATTTT.

This clone has a handful of counts. The CDR3 DNA reads TGTGCCAGCAGTTACTCGGTGTCAGGGCGGCTGCCGTACTTC. Residues: CASSYSVSGRLPYF. The J gene is TRBJ2-7, the V gene TRBV6-5, with D perhaps TRBD1 (5 bases). The CDR3 contains 14 residues. V dropped 0 bases and J dropped 12 bases, with 18 bases sitting between them. In germline, CDR1 is MNHEY, CDR2 SVGAGI.

The rearrangement joins TRBV19 to TRBJ2-3; 13 bases agree with TRBD2. V trimming: 4 bases; J trimming: 4 bases; junction bases outside the gene matches: 5. In germline, CDR1 is LNHDA, CDR2 SQIVND (reference sequence). This CDR3 is built from 16 residues. Written as DNA, the CDR3 is TGTGCCAGTAGTACACTAGCGGGGGGGCTTGCAGATACGCAGTATTTT. Protein: CASSTLAGGLADTQYF.